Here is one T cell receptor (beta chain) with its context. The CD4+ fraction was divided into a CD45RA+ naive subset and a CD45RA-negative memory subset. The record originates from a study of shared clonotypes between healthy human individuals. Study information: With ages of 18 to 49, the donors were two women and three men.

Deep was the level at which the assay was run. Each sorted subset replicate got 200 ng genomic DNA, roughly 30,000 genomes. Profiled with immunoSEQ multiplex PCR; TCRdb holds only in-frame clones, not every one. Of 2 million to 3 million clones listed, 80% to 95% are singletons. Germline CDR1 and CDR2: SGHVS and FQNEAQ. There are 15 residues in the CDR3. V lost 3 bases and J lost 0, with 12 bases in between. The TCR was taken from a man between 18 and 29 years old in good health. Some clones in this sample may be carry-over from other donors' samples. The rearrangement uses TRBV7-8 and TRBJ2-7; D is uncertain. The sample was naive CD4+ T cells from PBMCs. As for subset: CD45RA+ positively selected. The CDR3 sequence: CASSFNPGSSYEQYF. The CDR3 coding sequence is TGTGCCAGCAGCTTTAACCCCGGAAGCTCCTACGAGCAGTACTTC.